The 20 T cell receptor beta chains in this list originate from one sample, sequenced in a study of blood T cell repertoires in COVID-19. The data were produced by immunoSEQ multiplex PCR, yet TCRdb's version contains in-frame clones alone and is incomplete. Of 350,000 or so clones in the sample, around 90% are singletons; the top ten hold about 3.9%. Material: peripheral blood. Receptors originate from a woman in her sixties or seventies with COVID-19, enrolled during active disease.

This clone has a single count. The chain uses TRBV3-1 (or the pseudogene TRBV3-2) and TRBJ2-3, with TRBD2 matching over 7 bases. Germline CDR1 LGHDT, CDR2 YNNKEL (reference sequence). Trimming at V came to 4 bases and at J to 3 bases, leaving 4 bases not matched to a gene. This CDR3 region has 14 residues. CDR3 coding DNA: TGTGCCAGCAGCCCTGGACTAGAGACAGATACGCAGTATTTT. Its protein is CASSPGLETDTQYF.

This rearrangement joins TRBV3-1 (or the pseudogene TRBV3-2) to TRBJ2-7, with 7 positions matching TRBD1. The CDR3 sequence is 14 residues long. Trimming at V came to 4 bases and at J to 5 bases, leaving 8 bases not matched to a gene. Germline CDR1 is LGHDT and CDR2 is YNNKEL (reference sequence). DNA for the CDR3: TGTGCCAGCAGCCGTTTGGGACAGCTTCACGAGCAGTACTTC. It is translated as CASSRLGQLHEQYF.

The chain combines TRBV18 with TRBJ1-6, with 7 bases fitting TRBD1. The CDR3 extends over 15 amino acids. Germline trimming cut 4 bases from V and 7 bases from J; bases unmatched to any gene: 7. The germline gives CDR1 KGHSH, CDR2 LQKENI. DNA of the CDR3: TGTGCCAGCTCACGACTGGGACAGACGAATTCACCCCTCCACTTT. Translation gives CASSRLGQTNSPLHF.

The V and J genes are TRBV7-2 and TRBJ1-2; TRBD1 matches at 9 bases. V dropped 4 bases and J dropped 2; count of bases not matched to a gene: 2. CDR1 and CDR2 from the germline V gene are SGHTA and FQGNSA. The CDR3 has 14 residues. CDR3 in amino acids: CASSWTGENYGYTF. CDR3 bases: TGTGCCAGCAGCTGGACAGGGGAGAACTATGGCTACACCTTC.

The chain carries TRBV5-1 and TRBJ2-7; no reliable D call. Germline V gene data show CDR1 as SGHRS and CDR2 as YFSETQ. V was cut by 1 base and J by 6 bases, with 20 bases left in between. This CDR3 is built from 16 residues. The CDR3 is CASSLITTLQPLEQYF. In DNA form, the CDR3 reads TGCGCCAGCAGCTTGATTACTACACTACAACCGCTCGAGCAGTACTTC.

J is TRBJ1-1 and V is TRBV28, with D possibly TRBD1 on 5 matching bases. CDR1 is MDHEN and CDR2 is SYDVKM in the germline V gene. Trimming stripped 5 bases from V and 10 bases from J, with 11 bases between. The CDR3 spans 11 residues. CDR3 nucleotides: TGTGCCAGCAGTCGTATCGGGGGAGCTTTCTTT. Residues: CASSRIGGAFF.

The chain is built from TRBV6-6 and TRBJ1-4; no definite D call. V was pared by 2 bases and J by 7 bases, with 8 bases between. The CDR3 is made up of 13 amino acids. Germline values: CDR1 MNHNY, CDR2 SVGAGI (reference sequence). The CDR3 is CASSYPNSEKLFF. CDR3 in DNA: TGTGCCAGCAGTTACCCCAACAGTGAAAAACTGTTTTTT.

The chain is built from TRBV11-3 and TRBJ2-3; 11 bases are shared with TRBD2. The CDR3 contains 16 residues. Per the germline V gene, CDR1 is SGHNT and CDR2 is YENEEA. V dropped 1 base and J dropped 2; count of bases not matched to a gene: 2. The CDR3 DNA reads as TGTGCCAGCAGCTTAGGACTAGCGGGGATCACAGATACGCAGTATTTT. Protein product: CASSLGLAGITDTQYF.

This clone was seen a handful of times. This chain joins TRBV18 and TRBJ1-3, with D unresolved. The germline V and J ends were trimmed by 2 bases and 4 bases, with 9 bases remaining between them. The germline gives CDR1 KGHSH, CDR2 LQKENI. This CDR3 is built from 14 residues. CDR3 DNA sequence: TGTGCCAGCTCACCAAAGGAGATGGGAAACACCATATATTTT. As protein: CASSPKEMGNTIYF.

The chain joins TRBV2 to TRBJ1-5; 9 positions match TRBD1. Unmatched junction bases numbered 9, after V lost 9 bases and J lost 3 bases. The CDR3 is 15 amino acids. Germline V gives CDR1 SNHLY, CDR2 FYNNEI. This chain's CDR3 is CASKMDRGFNQPQHF. The CDR3 DNA sequence: TGTGCCAGTAAAATGGACAGGGGCTTCAATCAGCCCCAGCATTTT.

This chain's CDR3 is CASNIGGRNGYTF. Written as DNA, the CDR3 is TGTGCCAGTAACATAGGGGGACGGAATGGCTACACCTTC. The chain links TRBV19 to TRBJ1-2, with TRBD1 as a possible D gene (6 bases). Trimming cost V 7 bases and J 6 bases, with 15 bases left between them. Germline values: CDR1 LNHDA, CDR2 SQIVND (reference sequence). This CDR3 has 13 residues.

The chain links TRBV11-2 to TRBJ2-7; a weak D match, TRBD1 (6 bases). The CDR3 contains 14 residues. The germline V gene encodes CDR1 SGHAT and CDR2 FQNNGV. The V gene lost 6 bases and the J gene lost 2 bases, with 14 bases spanning the gap. The CDR3 region is CASSNWDKPYEQYF. Here the CDR3 DNA reads TGTGCCAGCAGTAATTGGGACAAACCCTACGAGCAGTACTTC.

V usage is TRBV6-2 or TRBV6-3 and J usage is TRBJ1-1; D gene ambiguous. This CDR3 comprises 15 residues. The germline CDR1 and CDR2 sequences are MNHEY and SVGEGT. V dropped 0 bases and J dropped 1 base, with 9 bases sitting between them. CDR3 in amino acids: CASSYSHRTNTEAFF. CDR3 in DNA: TGTGCCAGCAGTTACTCTCACAGAACGAACACTGAAGCTTTCTTT.

The chain uses TRBV6-6 and TRBJ1-2; 7 bases agree with TRBD1. This CDR3 is built from 14 residues. Trimming cost V 6 bases and J 2 bases; bases outside gene matches: 6. The germline V gene encodes CDR1 MNHNY and CDR2 SVGAGI (reference sequence). This CDR3 is CASRPPTGNYGYTF. CDR3 DNA sequence: TGTGCCAGCAGACCCCCGACAGGGAACTATGGCTACACCTTC.

This clone has only a few counts. This rearrangement joins TRBV12-3 or TRBV12-4 to TRBJ1-1, with D hard to call. The ends were cut back, 5 bases at V and 5 bases at J, with 9 bases in the middle. The CDR3 length is 12 residues. CDR3 nucleotide sequence: TGTGCCAGCAGTCCACTTGGTACTGAAGCTTTCTTT. Its protein is CASSPLGTEAFF.

This chain joins TRBV11-2 and TRBJ2-2; D remains unclear. Germline CDR1 and CDR2: SGHAT and FQNNGV. V was shortened by 1 base and J by 7 bases, with 16 bases between the two germline ends. This CDR3 is built from 16 residues. Here the CDR3 reads CASSLASVVSGGELFF. The DNA of the CDR3 is TGTGCCAGCAGCTTAGCTTCTGTAGTTTCCGGCGGGGAGCTGTTTTTT.

V and J are TRBV4-1 and TRBJ1-5, with 7 bases aligning to TRBD1. The CDR3 sequence is 14 residues long. Trimming took 3 bases from V and 6 from J; bases not matched to a gene: 5. Looked up from germline, CDR1 is MGHRA and CDR2 is YSYEKL. The CDR3 reads CASSQDYRGQPQHF. CDR3 DNA sequence: TGCGCCAGCAGCCAGGATTACAGGGGTCAGCCCCAGCATTTT.

The chain links TRBV28 to TRBJ2-2, with D tentatively TRBD2 (7 bases). Per germline, CDR1 MDHEN and CDR2 SYDVKM. The CDR3 is 15 residues long. V lost 6 bases to trimming and J lost 5 bases, with 16 bases between them. The CDR3 DNA is TGTGCCAGCAGCCTCGGGGGGCGGCATACCGGGGAGCTGTTTTTT. Protein product: CASSLGGRHTGELFF.

The rearrangement links TRBV2 to TRBJ1-1; no reliable D call. The V end was cut by 6 bases, the J end by 4 bases, with 18 bases between. Germline CDR1 is SNHLY and CDR2 is FYNNEI. The CDR3 is 15 residues long. CDR3 bases: TGTGCCAGCAGGCGACTAAGGTCCTCCGGCACTGAAGCTTTCTTT. Its protein product is CASRRLRSSGTEAFF.

This clone was observed a single time. This chain links TRBV28 with TRBJ1-1; D is unresolved. Trimming removed 4 bases at V and 1 base at J, with 19 bases between. CDR1 MDHEN and CDR2 SYDVKM come from the germline V gene. The CDR3 loop spans 17 amino acids. Here the CDR3 reads CASSSPGSPRGNTEAFF. CDR3 bases: TGTGCCAGCAGTTCCCCCGGGTCCCCAAGAGGGAACACTGAAGCTTTCTTT.